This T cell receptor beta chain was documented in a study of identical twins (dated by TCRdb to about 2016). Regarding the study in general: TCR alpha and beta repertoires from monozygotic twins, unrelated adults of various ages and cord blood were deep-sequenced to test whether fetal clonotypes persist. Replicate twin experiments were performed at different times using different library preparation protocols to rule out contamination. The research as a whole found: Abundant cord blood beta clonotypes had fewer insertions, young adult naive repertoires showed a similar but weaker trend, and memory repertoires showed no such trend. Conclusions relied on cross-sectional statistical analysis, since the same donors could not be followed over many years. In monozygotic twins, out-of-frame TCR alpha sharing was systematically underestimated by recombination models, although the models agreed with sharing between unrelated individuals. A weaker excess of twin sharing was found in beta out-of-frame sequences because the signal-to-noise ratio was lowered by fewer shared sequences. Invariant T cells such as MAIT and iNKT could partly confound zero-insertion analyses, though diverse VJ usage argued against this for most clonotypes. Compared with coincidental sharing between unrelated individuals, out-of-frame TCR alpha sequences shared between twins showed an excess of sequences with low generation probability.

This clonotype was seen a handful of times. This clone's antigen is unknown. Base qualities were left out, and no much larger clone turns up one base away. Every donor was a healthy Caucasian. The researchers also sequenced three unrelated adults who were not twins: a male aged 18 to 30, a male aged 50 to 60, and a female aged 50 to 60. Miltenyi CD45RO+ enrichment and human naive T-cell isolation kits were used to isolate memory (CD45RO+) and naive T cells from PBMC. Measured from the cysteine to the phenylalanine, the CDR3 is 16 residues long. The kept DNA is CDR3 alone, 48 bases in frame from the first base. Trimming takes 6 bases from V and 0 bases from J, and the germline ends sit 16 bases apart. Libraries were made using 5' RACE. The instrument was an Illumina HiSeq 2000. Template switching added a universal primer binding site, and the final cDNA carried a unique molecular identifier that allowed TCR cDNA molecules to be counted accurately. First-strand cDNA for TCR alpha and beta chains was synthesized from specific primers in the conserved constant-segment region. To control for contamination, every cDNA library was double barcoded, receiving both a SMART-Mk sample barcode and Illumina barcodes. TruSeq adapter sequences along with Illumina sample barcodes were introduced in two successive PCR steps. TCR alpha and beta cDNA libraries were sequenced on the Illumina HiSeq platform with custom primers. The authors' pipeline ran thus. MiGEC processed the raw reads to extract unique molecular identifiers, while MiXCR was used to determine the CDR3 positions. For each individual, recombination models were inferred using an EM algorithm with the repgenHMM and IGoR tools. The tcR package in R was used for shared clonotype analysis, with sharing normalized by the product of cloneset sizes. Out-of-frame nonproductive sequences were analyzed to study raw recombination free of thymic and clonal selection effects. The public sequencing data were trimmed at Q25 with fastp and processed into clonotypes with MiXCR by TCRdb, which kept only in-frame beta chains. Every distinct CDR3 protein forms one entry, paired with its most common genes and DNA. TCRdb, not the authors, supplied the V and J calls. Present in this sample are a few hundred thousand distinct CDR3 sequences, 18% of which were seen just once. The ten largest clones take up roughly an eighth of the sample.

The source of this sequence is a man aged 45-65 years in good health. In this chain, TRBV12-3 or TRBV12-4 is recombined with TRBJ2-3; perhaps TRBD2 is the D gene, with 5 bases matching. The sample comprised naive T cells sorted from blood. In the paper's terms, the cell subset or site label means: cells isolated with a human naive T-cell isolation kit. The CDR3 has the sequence CASSPTLAPSTDTQYF. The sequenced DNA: TGTGCCAGCAGCCCGACCCTAGCTCCTAGCACAGATACGCAGTATTTT.